These T cell receptor beta chains were read from a single sample in a study of T cells expressing NK-cell markers. TCRdb derives one entry per CDR3 protein from the 5' RACE reads, leaving out DNA. With some 300,000 distinct CDR3 sequences in the sample, the ten largest clones hold roughly 0.4%. Sequenced material: blood T cells: a sorted CD56 or NKG2C T cell subset, CD4+ or CD8+ T cells, or bulk PBMC T cells (not recorded which). Source of these receptors: a man in his late teens or twenties in good health. Both conserved end residues are part of each CDR3. Each record gives: CDR3 protein, CDR3 length, J gene, V gene.

CASRPAGGPRDTQYF 15 TRBJ2-3 TRBV3-1
CASSPLPPGGNGMNTEAFF 19 TRBJ1-1 TRBV18
CASSLGGGTGIYNEQFF 17 TRBJ2-1 TRBV7-9
CASSPQADRTDTQYF 15 TRBJ2-3 TRBV12-3/TRBV12-4
CASSQVGGRAYNEQFF 16 TRBJ2-1 TRBV4-1
CSVGPRLALTDTQYF 15 TRBJ2-3 TRBV29-1
CASRFSGSSYNSPLHF 16 TRBJ1-6 TRBV12-2
CASSFLSLGGRANEQFF 17 TRBJ2-1 TRBV7-3
CASSYGGTPNEKLFF 15 TRBJ1-4 TRBV6-5
CASSLTGAGANVLTF 15 TRBJ2-6 TRBV6-2/TRBV6-3
CASSVEAGGPREQYF 15 TRBJ2-7 TRBV9
CASLPQPVRSGANVLTF 17 TRBJ2-6 TRBV2
CASSPLLAQYF 11 TRBJ2-3 TRBV28
CASSPYVVGYTF 12 TRBJ1-2 TRBV12-3/TRBV12-4